The next 20 T cell receptor beta chains were all read from a single sample in a study of human T cells and chemical hapten exposure. Regarding time point: pre-sensitization, week 0. As to treatment: therapeutic diphenylcyclopropenone sensitization with weekly scalp DPC. TCRdb reprocessed the RACE reads via MiXCR and lists one record per CDR3 protein. This sample has about 120,000 distinct CDR3 sequences; approximately 13% occur once, and the top ten carry 2.8%. The sample consisted of whole blood, taken in connection with sensitization to the hapten diphenylcyclopropenone (DPC). The source of these receptors is a woman between 18 and 30 years old with alopecia areata. Some clones in this sample may be carry-over from other donors' samples.

In nucleotides, the CDR3 is TGTGCCAGCAGCTTTGGGGGAAACACCATATATTTT. This gives the protein CASSFGGNTIYF. The chain joins TRBV7-2 to TRBJ1-3; D unresolved. The CDR3 is 12 residues long. V dropped 3 bases and J dropped 4 bases, with 4 bases sitting between them. CDR1 and CDR2 from the germline V gene are SGHTA and FQGNSA.

J is TRBJ2-7 and V is TRBV20-1, with a possible D match to TRBD2 (6 bases). This CDR3 has 19 residues. Germline CDR1 and CDR2: DFQATT and SNEGSKA (reference sequence). Trimming left V 0 bases short and J 4 bases short, with 28 bases between. CDR3 in amino acids: CSARDPRGLDSQVRYEQYF. The CDR3 region has the DNA TGCAGTGCTAGAGATCCACGGGGACTCGATTCTCAGGTCCGATACGAGCAGTACTTC.

In its sample, this clonotype was seen many times. The genes are TRBV6-5 and TRBJ1-1; tentatively, D is TRBD1 (6 bases). The germline V and J ends were trimmed by 6 bases and 1 base, with 15 bases remaining between them. This CDR3 is 15 amino acids long. The germline CDR1 and CDR2 sequences are MNHEY and SVGAGI. The CDR3 loop is CASRPDRSTNTEAFF. Written as DNA, the CDR3 is TGTGCCAGCAGACCCGACAGGAGTACGAACACTGAAGCTTTCTTT.

DNA for the CDR3: TGTGCCATCAGAGGCCAGGCCGATTATGGCTACACCTTC. Protein: CAIRGQADYGYTF. The V call is TRBV10-3, the J call TRBJ1-2; D is unresolved. V was trimmed by 6 bases and J by 5 bases, leaving 13 bases between them. From germline, CDR1 is ENHRY and CDR2 SYGVKD. The CDR3 runs 13 residues.

This clonotype showed up many times. The chain recombines TRBV7-2 with TRBJ2-7, with 13 bases that match TRBD2. Germline V gene data show CDR1 as SGHTA and CDR2 as FQGNSA. The junction had 9 bases not matched to a gene; V was cut back by 4 bases and J by 0 bases. This CDR3 region has 18 residues. The CDR3 nucleotides are TGTGCCAGCAGCTCGCGACTAGCGGGGGGCCTACGCTCCTACGAGCAGTACTTC. Residues: CASSSRLAGGLRSYEQYF.

This clonotype was seen many times. The chain is built from TRBV14 and TRBJ1-3, with D uncertain. The ends were cut back, 3 bases at V and 4 bases at J, with 13 bases in the middle. Germline V CDR1 and CDR2: SGHDN, FVKESK. The CDR3 spans 15 residues. The CDR3 region has the DNA TGTGCCAGCAGCCATATCGGGCTCGACGGAAACACCATATATTTT. It codes for CASSHIGLDGNTIYF.

The chain couples TRBV10-3 to TRBJ2-3, with TRBD2 as a possible D gene (6 bases). V lost 2 bases and J lost 6, with 15 bases in between. Looked up from germline, CDR1 is ENHRY and CDR2 is SYGVKD. The CDR3 is made up of 15 amino acids. The DNA of the CDR3 is TGTGCCATCAGTGAGGGGAGGAATCTCGGGGATACGCAGTATTTT. Translation gives CAISEGRNLGDTQYF.

The V and J genes are TRBV7-9 and TRBJ2-7; D is possibly TRBD2 (6 bases). This CDR3 region has 13 residues. The germline V and J ends were trimmed by 5 bases and 6 bases, with 14 bases remaining between them. Per germline, CDR1 SEHNR and CDR2 FQNEAQ (reference sequence). In nucleotides, the CDR3 is TGTGCCAGCAGCCGGGGGTCTGGGAGCGAGCAGTACTTC. Translating it yields CASSRGSGSEQYF.

This clonotype was picked up many times. This chain uses TRBV18 with TRBJ2-3, with D possibly being TRBD1 (6 bases). CDR1 is KGHSH and CDR2 is LQKENI in the germline V gene. The CDR3 covers 16 residues. Trimming left V 3 bases short and J 0 bases short, with 13 bases between. The chain's CDR3 is CASSPGTSLSTDTQYF. The CDR3 DNA reads TGTGCCAGCTCACCGGGGACATCGCTCAGCACAGATACGCAGTATTTT.

In this sample, this clonotype turned up a few times. The rearrangement joins TRBV7-6 to TRBJ2-3; TRBD1 is a possible D gene (5 bases). The germline V and J ends were trimmed by 5 bases and 10 bases, with 13 bases remaining between them. Per the germline V gene, CDR1 is SGHVS and CDR2 is FNYEAQ. This CDR3 comprises 12 residues. The DNA of the CDR3 is TGTGCCAGCAGCACCCGACAGAAACCGCAGTATTTT. It is translated as CASSTRQKPQYF.

This clonotype appeared a few times. The chain uses TRBV30 and TRBJ1-2; maybe TRBD1 (6 bases). The V gene's germline CDR1 is GTSNPN and CDR2 SVGIG (reference sequence). The CDR3 extends over 12 amino acids. Trimming stripped 2 bases from V and 8 bases from J, with 12 bases between. This chain's CDR3 is CAWSRARGGYTF. CDR3 nucleotide sequence: TGTGCCTGGAGTCGGGCCAGGGGCGGCTACACCTTC.

This clonotype was counted many times. The V call is TRBV3-1, the J call TRBJ1-2; D gene uncertain. V lost 9 bases to trimming and J lost 1 base, with 12 bases between them. Germline CDR1 is LGHDT and CDR2 is YNNKEL (reference sequence). The CDR3 sequence is 13 residues long. This chain's CDR3 is CASRGQLNYGYTF. DNA for the CDR3: TGTGCCAGTCGTGGCCAACTTAACTATGGCTACACCTTC.

The chain carries TRBV5-1 and TRBJ2-3; the D gene is possibly TRBD1 (6 bases). The CDR3 totals 14 residues. Germline CDR1 SGHRS, CDR2 YFSETQ. V was trimmed by 4 bases and J by 5 bases, leaving 14 bases between them. The CDR3: CASSGGHGGDTQYF. CDR3 DNA: TGCGCCAGCAGCGGGGGACACGGAGGAGATACGCAGTATTTT.

A few counts support this clonotype. The chain recombines TRBV11-2 with TRBJ1-1; unclear D gene. The V end was cut by 5 bases, the J end by 2 bases, with 15 bases between. The CDR3 sequence is 15 residues long. Germline V lookup: CDR1 SGHAT, CDR2 FQNNGV. The chain's CDR3 is CASSLITGLNTEAFF. CDR3 DNA: TGTGCCAGCAGCCTAATAACCGGCCTCAACACTGAAGCTTTCTTT.

This clonotype has only a few counts. The V gene is TRBV12-3 or TRBV12-4, the J gene TRBJ2-1; D not certain. This CDR3 is 16 amino acids long. V lost 2 bases and J 3 bases, leaving 14 bases between the germline ends. The CDR3 DNA reads TGTGCCAGCAGTTTAATTCGTAGTTCGGTCTACAATGAGCAGTTCTTC. Its translation: CASSLIRSSVYNEQFF.

The rearrangement uses TRBV6-2 or TRBV6-3 and TRBJ2-3; D might be TRBD1 or TRBD2, each matching 5 bases. There are 14 residues in the CDR3. Deletions cut 8 bases from V and 2 bases from J, with 14 bases between. CDR1 is MNHEY and CDR2 is SVGEGT in the germline V gene. The CDR3 DNA sequence: TGTGCCAGCCGTTTGGGACCCAACACAGATACGCAGTATTTT. Amino acid sequence: CASRLGPNTDTQYF.

The V call is TRBV5-5, the J call TRBJ2-2; no reliable D call. Trimming left V 5 bases short and J 2 bases short, with 4 bases between. The germline gives CDR1 SGHKS, CDR2 YYEKEE (reference sequence). CDR3 length: 12 residues. Here the CDR3 DNA reads TGTGCCAGCAGTAAAAACACCGGGGAGCTGTTTTTT. It yields the protein CASSKNTGELFF.

In its sample, this clonotype was seen many times. The chain links TRBV6-2 or TRBV6-3 to TRBJ2-3; D not certain. Germline V gene sequence: CDR1 MNHEY, CDR2 SVGEGT. Trimming took 2 bases from V and 1 from J, leaving 10 bases between them. The CDR3 is made up of 15 amino acids. The DNA of the CDR3 is TGTGCCAGCAGTTACCTGACAAGACGCACAGATACGCAGTATTTT. It translates to CASSYLTRRTDTQYF.

This clonotype was counted a few times. The V gene is TRBV27, the J gene TRBJ1-1, with D perhaps matching TRBD1 (6 bases). Deletions cut 4 bases from V and 0 bases from J, with 9 bases between. The CDR3 length is 14 residues. Germline CDR1 MNHEY, CDR2 SMNVEV (reference sequence). CDR3 region: CASSSAGVNTEAFF. CDR3 in DNA: TGTGCCAGCAGTTCGGCAGGGGTGAACACTGAAGCTTTCTTT.

This clonotype was seen many times. This chain links TRBV11-2 with TRBJ1-1; D is unclear. The CDR3 runs to 12 residues. Trimming left V 1 base short and J 6 bases short, with 6 bases between. Germline V gene sequence: CDR1 SGHAT, CDR2 FQNNGV. CDR3 sequence (DNA): TGTGCCAGCAGCTTAGGGCTGTCTGAAGCTTTCTTT. It is translated as CASSLGLSEAFF.